The rows below give T cell receptor beta chains drawn from one sample of a study of shared clonotypes between healthy human individuals. Measured with immunoSEQ multiplex PCR; TCRdb has only the in-frame clones, and not every one. The sample lists millions of clones, just over 90% seen once, with roughly 0.14% in the top ten. The sample comprised naive CD4+ T cells sorted from blood. The receptors shown here come from a man in his late teens or twenties in good health. Each CDR3 is given with its conserved first and last residue. Each record gives: D gene, V gene, clone size, J gene, CDR3 DNA, CDR3 protein. D genes are given only for firm matches. Size values are once, few and many counts, or a class for expanded clones, and some rows have none.

NA,TRBV2,NA,TRBJ2-3,TGTGCCAGCAGTTTTGGGAGCACAGATACGCAGTATTTT,CASSFGSTDTQYF
TRBD2,TRBV4-1,NA,TRBJ2-1,TGCGCCAGCAGCCCAGTAAGATCATCCGGGGGGGTCGGTAATGAGCAGTTCTTC,CASSPVRSSGGVGNEQFF
NA,TRBV4-1,NA,TRBJ2-5,TGCGCCAGCAGCCAAGAGGGGCTAGCTCTTCAAGAGACCCAGTACTTC,CASSQEGLALQETQYF
NA,TRBV2,NA,TRBJ2-3,TGTGCCAGCAGCCCGGGACGCGGAAGCACAGATACGCAGTATTTT,CASSPGRGSTDTQYF
NA,TRBV10-1,NA,TRBJ2-3,TGCGCCAGCAGTTTTAGCACAGATACGCAGTATTTT,CASSFSTDTQYF
TRBD1,TRBV10-3,NA,TRBJ1-1,TGTGCCATCAGTGAGTCGACAGGGGTCACTGAAGCTTTCTTT,CAISESTGVTEAFF
NA,TRBV5-8,NA,TRBJ1-2,TGTGCCAGCAGCTCCGACAGCCTCTATGGCTACACCTTC,CASSSDSLYGYTF
TRBD2,TRBV7-6,NA,TRBJ2-7,TGTGCCAGCAGCCCTGAGGGGACTAGCGTTAGTGGCGAGCAGTACTTC,CASSPEGTSVSGEQYF
NA,TRBV21-1,NA,TRBJ2-7,TGTGCCAGCAGCAAAGTCCTGCTAGCGGGACCGCCCTACGAGCAGTACTTC,CASSKVLLAGPPYEQYF
NA,TRBV10-1,NA,TRBJ2-7,TGCGCCAGCAGTGGGGCGGTCAACCCCTACGAGCAGTACTTC,CASSGAVNPYEQYF
NA,TRBV29-1,NA,TRBJ1-2,TGCAGCGTTCGTGGGGGGCTGTCTGCTGGCTACACCTTC,CSVRGGLSAGYTF
TRBD1,TRBV7-9,NA,TRBJ2-1,TGTGCCAGCAGCTTTACTGACAGGGGCTGGGTCGATGAGCAGTTCTTC,CASSFTDRGWVDEQFF
NA,TRBV7-2,NA,TRBJ1-5,TGTGCCAGCAGCTTAGCAGGGTTGAGCAATCAGCCCCAGCATTTT,CASSLAGLSNQPQHF
NA,TRBV7-2,once,TRBJ2-3,TGTGCCAGCAGCCTTAACACAGGAGATACGCAGTATTTT,CASSLNTGDTQYF
NA,TRBV5-1,NA,TRBJ1-1,TGCGCCAGCAGCTTTATAGAGAACACTGAAGCTTTCTTT,CASSFIENTEAFF
TRBD2,TRBV13,NA,TRBJ2-1,TGTGCCAGCAGCTTAGTAGCGGGAGGCCCCTACAATGAGCAGTTCTTC,CASSLVAGGPYNEQFF
NA,TRBV4-2,NA,TRBJ2-7,TGTGCCAGCAGCCCATCCGGGTCCGCCTACGAGCAGTACTTC,CASSPSGSAYEQYF
TRBD1,TRBV5-1,NA,TRBJ2-7,TGCGCCAGCAGCCGAGACAGGGAACACGAGCAGTACTTC,CASSRDREHEQYF
NA,TRBV21-1,once,TRBJ2-7,TGTGCCAGACAGGGACTCTACGAGCAGTACTTC,CARQGLYEQYF
NA,TRBV6-5,NA,TRBJ1-1,TGTGCCAGCAGTCCCCGAGGCAGAGCTGAAGCTTTCTTT,CASSPRGRAEAFF
NA,TRBV29-1,NA,TRBJ1-2,TGCAGCGTTGAAGAAAGGGGTTATGGCTACACCTTC,CSVEERGYGYTF
NA,TRBV2,NA,TRBJ2-7,TGTGCCAGCAGTGAAGACAGGAGCTACGAGCAGTACTTC,CASSEDRSYEQYF
TRBD2,TRBV7-9,NA,TRBJ2-7,TGTGCCAGCACGGCCCTAAGCGGGGCCTACGAGCAGTACTTC,CASTALSGAYEQYF
NA,TRBV6-5,NA,TRBJ1-6,TGTGCCAGCATAGGTGAATATACCAGTTCACCCCTCCACTTT,CASIGEYTSSPLHF
NA,TRBV5-1,NA,TRBJ1-1,TGCGCCAGCAGCTTACAGGGTGGGAACACTGAAGCTTTCTTT,CASSLQGGNTEAFF
NA,TRBV11-2,NA,TRBJ1-1,TGTGCCAGCAGCTTACGAGCGATCGGTGACACTGAAGCTTTCTTT,CASSLRAIGDTEAFF
NA,TRBV27,once,TRBJ2-7,TGTGCCAGCAGTACGAACAGGGTTTACGAGCAGTACTTC,CASSTNRVYEQYF
NA,TRBV5-5,NA,TRBJ1-5,TGTGCCAGCAGCTGGGGGGCAGGGCAGCCCCAGCATTTT,CASSWGAGQPQHF
NA,TRBV5-1,NA,TRBJ2-2,TGCGCCAGCAGCCCCGGCCAGGTATGGGCCGGGGAGCTGTTTTTT,CASSPGQVWAGELFF
TRBD1,TRBV6-5,NA,TRBJ2-2,TGTGCCAGCAGTTCACAGGGGGCGGGCACCGGGGAGCTGTTTTTT,CASSSQGAGTGELFF
NA,TRBV2,NA,TRBJ2-7,TGTGCCAGCAGCCCGGGCAGGGGCTCCTACGAGCAGTACTTC,CASSPGRGSYEQYF
TRBD1,TRBV5-6,NA,TRBJ1-2,TGTGCCAGCAGCACGGGACAGGGGTATGGCTACACCTTC,CASSTGQGYGYTF
NA,TRBV9,NA,TRBJ2-1,TGTGCCAGCAGCGATAGAGGGAGCTCCTACAATGAGCAGTTCTTC,CASSDRGSSYNEQFF
TRBD2,TRBV28,NA,TRBJ2-1,TGTGCCAGCAGTTTATGGGGACTAGCGGAACACTCCTACAATGAGCAGTTCTTC,CASSLWGLAEHSYNEQFF
NA,TRBV5-5,NA,TRBJ2-2,TGTGCCAGCAAGTTGCACCTGGACAGCCCCCTCGGGGAGCTGTTTTTT,CASKLHLDSPLGELFF
TRBD2,TRBV9,NA,TRBJ2-5,TGTGCCAGCAGCACTAGCGGGAAACTCTCTGAGACCCAGTACTTC,CASSTSGKLSETQYF
TRBD1,TRBV11-3,NA,TRBJ2-1,TGTGCCAGCAGCCCGACAGGGGGGACATACAATGAGCAGTTCTTC,CASSPTGGTYNEQFF
NA,TRBV7-3,few,TRBJ2-2,TGTGCCAGCAGCTTGCAATCCCAGGGGAGCACCGGGGAGCTGTTTTTT,CASSLQSQGSTGELFF
NA,TRBV9,once,TRBJ1-3,TGTGCCAGCAGCGAGGGACATAACTCTGGAAACACCATATATTTT,CASSEGHNSGNTIYF
TRBD1,TRBV2,NA,TRBJ2-2,TGTGCCAGCAGCCCGACAGGGGCCCTCACCGGGGAGCTGTTTTTT,CASSPTGALTGELFF